This entry lists 20 T cell receptor beta chains sequenced from one sample in a study of regulatory T cells in long-lasting Graves disease. According to the study, TCR beta libraries were built with iRepertoire HTBI primers and CDR3-region Arm-PCR. TCRdb fed the multiplex PCR reads into MiXCR, producing one record per CDR3 protein. The data hold roughly 560,000 distinct CDR3 sequences, with about 16% observed a single time. Time point meaning: newly diagnosed GD, antithyroid drugs for less than 3 months. Preparation of the TCR library used RNA extracted from PBMCs. The data also belong to a second study, concerning T cells in Graves' hyperthyroidism and ophthalmopathy.

The sequencing here drew on peripheral blood mononuclear cells (PBMCs), taken at new diagnosis, from a patient treated with antithyroid drugs. The receptors were sampled from a middle-aged woman with Graves disease.

This clonotype was observed at least ten times. The chain employs TRBV6-1 and TRBJ1-5; 7 bases are a match to TRBD1. CDR3 length: 15 amino acids. The germline V gene has CDR1 MNHNS and CDR2 SASEGT. V was pared by 2 bases and J by 4 bases, with 5 bases of the junction left unmatched. The CDR3 bases are TGTGCCAGCAGTGAACCCAGGGGGGGGAATCAGCCCCAGCATTTT. Translated: CASSEPRGGNQPQHF.

V and J are TRBV24-1 and TRBJ2-1; 9 bases agree with TRBD1. This CDR3 spans 16 amino acids. The trim removed 5 bases at V and 3 bases at J, leaving 7 bases unmatched. Germline values: CDR1 KGHDR, CDR2 SFDVKD. The DNA for the CDR3 is TGTGCCACCAGTGTCGTACAGGGGGCCGACTACAATGAGCAGTTCTTC. As protein: CATSVVQGADYNEQFF.

This chain joins TRBV15 and TRBJ1-3, with D hard to call. Germline V gene lookup returns CDR1 LNHNV and CDR2 YYDKDF (reference sequence). V was pared by 1 base and J by 4 bases, with 5 bases between. The CDR3 runs 13 residues. CDR3 amino acids: CATSRVQGNTIYF. Here the CDR3 DNA reads TGTGCCACCAGCAGAGTACAGGGAAACACCATATATTTT.

This clonotype turned up a few times. V and J are TRBV7-9 and TRBJ1-4; D ambiguous. CDR3 length: 11 amino acids. CDR1 is SEHNR, CDR2 FQNEAQ, per germline (reference sequence). The V and J ends lost 7 bases and 4 bases respectively, with 4 bases between them. The CDR3 loop is CASKINEKLFF. In DNA, the CDR3 is TGTGCCAGCAAAATTAATGAAAAACTGTTTTTT.

Only a few counts were recorded for this clonotype. This could be a read error, since a much larger clone is one nucleotide away. This chain uses TRBV6-5 with TRBJ2-5; D uncertain. There are 13 residues in the CDR3. Germline values: CDR1 MNHEY, CDR2 SVGAGI. The CDR3 DNA reads as TGTGCCAACAGTTCTGACGGGTGGGAGACCCAGTACTTC. Translated, it gives CANSSDGWETQYF.

This clonotype was seen many times. The chain combines TRBV2 with TRBJ2-7, with TRBD1 identical over 9 bases. With 8 bases clipped from V and 6 bases from J, the junction kept 2 bases outside the gene matches. The CDR3 covers 11 residues. CDR1 and CDR2 (germline): SNHLY, FYNNEI. This CDR3 is CASGQGLEQYF. The CDR3 DNA is TGTGCCAGCGGACAGGGGCTCGAGCAGTACTTC. The variable domain in full, completed from reference TRBV2 and TRBJ2-7, reads EPEVTQTPSHQVTQMGQEVILRCVPISNHLYFYWYRQILGQKVEFLVSFYNNEISEKSEIFDDQFSVERPDGSNFTLKIRSTKLEDSAMYFCASGQGLEQYFGPGTRLTVT.

This chain connects TRBV6-1 to TRBJ2-5; TRBD1 aligns across 8 bases. The V and J ends lost 6 bases and 8 bases, in that order; junction bases with no gene match: 14. The V gene's germline CDR1 is MNHNS and CDR2 SASEGT. The CDR3 totals 15 residues. CDR3 sequence (DNA): TGTGCCAGCAGAGCCGGACAGGGCTCCCGTGAAACCCAGTACTTC. Amino acids: CASRAGQGSRETQYF.

This clonotype has only a few counts. The chain links TRBV5-1 to TRBJ2-1, with 10 bases that match TRBD2. This CDR3 spans 14 amino acids. From germline, CDR1 is SGHRS and CDR2 YFSETQ. Trimming cost V 2 bases and J 11 bases; bases outside gene matches: 7. CDR3 in amino acids: CASSFRLAGEKQFF. The CDR3 DNA is TGCGCCAGCAGCTTCCGACTAGCGGGCGAGAAGCAGTTCTTC. Complete variable domain (other parts from reference TRBV5-1 and TRBJ2-1): KAGVTQTPRYLIKTRGQQVTLSCSPISGHRSVSWYQQTPGQGLQFLFEYFSETQRNKGNFPGRFSGRQFSNSRSEMNVSTLELGDSALYLCASSFRLAGEKQFFGPGTRLTVL.

At least ten counts were recorded for this clonotype. This sequence joins TRBV12-3 or TRBV12-4 and TRBJ1-2; TRBD1 might be the D (6 bases). The CDR3 is made up of 13 amino acids. V was trimmed by 2 bases and J by 6 bases, leaving 10 bases between them. CDR3 protein: CASSLRGVDGYTF. The CDR3 coding sequence is TGTGCCAGCAGTTTAAGGGGGGTTGATGGCTACACCTTC.

The chain links TRBV20-1 to TRBJ2-1; no firm D call. V lost 4 bases, J lost 5 bases, and 9 bases lay in between. The CDR3 covers 12 residues. Germline assignment: CDR1 DFQATT and CDR2 SNEGSKA (reference sequence). CDR3 region: CSANGNNNEQFF. In DNA form, the CDR3 reads TGCAGTGCTAATGGCAACAACAATGAGCAGTTCTTC.

In this sample, this clonotype turned up a few times. V is TRBV25-1 and J is TRBJ1-1; TRBD1 matches 10 bases. V was clipped by 10 bases and J by 4 bases; unmatched bases: 3. In germline, CDR1 is MGHDK, CDR2 SYGVNS. The CDR3 runs 12 residues. Written as DNA, the CDR3 is TGTGCCATGAGGACAGGGGGCACTGAAGCTTTCTTT. This translates into CAMRTGGTEAFF.

This clonotype has a handful of counts. The CDR3 nucleotides read TGTGCCAGCAGTTACACGGGACAGGGAAATTCACCCCTCCACTTT. It yields the protein CASSYTGQGNSPLHF. The J gene is TRBJ1-6, the V gene TRBV12-3 or TRBV12-4; 9 bases agree with TRBD1. The trim removed 4 bases at V and 7 bases at J, leaving 5 bases unmatched. CDR3 length: 15 residues.

This clonotype appeared a few times. This chain links TRBV7-9 with TRBJ1-2; TRBD1 agrees at 7 bases. The CDR3 runs to 14 residues. V shed 3 bases, J shed 4 bases, and the junction held 5 bases outside the gene matches. The germline V gene encodes CDR1 SEHNR and CDR2 FQNEAQ (reference sequence). The CDR3 loop is CASSLTRQGYGYTF. CDR3 DNA: TGTGCCAGCAGCTTGACAAGACAGGGCTATGGCTACACCTTC.

Ten or more counts support this clonotype. The chain uses TRBV10-2 and TRBJ1-1; D gene uncertain. Trimming took off 6 bases at V and 2 bases at J, with 7 bases between the two ends. This CDR3 is built from 12 residues. The germline gives CDR1 WSHSY, CDR2 SAAADI. CDR3 sequence reads: CASRDGNTEAFF. The CDR3 DNA is TGCGCCAGCAGGGACGGCAACACTGAAGCTTTCTTT.

This clonotype was counted at least ten times. The gene calls are TRBV12-3 or TRBV12-4 and TRBJ1-2; TRBD1 matches at 12 bases. With V trimmed by 5 bases and J by 7 bases, 2 bases remained unmatched. This CDR3 is 13 amino acids long. DNA for the CDR3: TGTGCCAGCAGTGGGACAGGGGGCTTTGGCTACACCTTC. It codes for CASSGTGGFGYTF.

The chain joins TRBV2 to TRBJ1-5, with D perhaps TRBD1 (5 bases). CDR1 is SNHLY and CDR2 is FYNNEI in the germline V gene. The CDR3 sequence is 14 residues long. V lost 7 bases, J lost 4 bases, and 14 bases lay in between. The CDR3 DNA reads as TGTGCCAGCACTGCCGGGACGTCTAATCAGCCCCAGCATTTT. It is translated as CASTAGTSNQPQHF.

This clonotype has at least ten counts. V and J are TRBV3-1 and TRBJ2-3; D is undetermined. The germline V gene has CDR1 LGHDT and CDR2 YNNKEL (reference sequence). CDR3 length: 15 amino acids. Deletions cut 3 bases from V and 4 bases from J, with 14 bases between. CDR3: CASSHGFSSADTQYF. DNA for the CDR3: TGTGCCAGCAGCCATGGATTCTCGAGCGCAGATACGCAGTATTTT.

This clonotype occurred many times. The chain has TRBV11-2 and TRBJ1-1; no firm D call. V was shortened by 0 bases and J by 8 bases, with 10 bases between the two germline ends. Per germline, CDR1 SGHAT and CDR2 FQNNGV. CDR3 length: 13 residues. CDR3: CASSLDRRVEAFF. CDR3 DNA: TGTGCCAGCAGCTTAGACCGACGAGTGGAAGCTTTCTTT.

In its sample, this clonotype was seen a few times. The chain combines TRBV6-5 with TRBJ2-7, with D possibly called TRBD1 or TRBD2 (5 bases each). CDR3 length: 13 residues. Germline V gene data show CDR1 as MNHEY and CDR2 as SVGAGI. The ends were cut back, 2 bases at V and 6 bases at J, with 11 bases in the middle. The CDR3 DNA sequence: TGTGCCAGCAGTTACGGCAGGGACGGCGAGCAGTACTTC. Translating it yields CASSYGRDGEQYF.

There are many counts of this clonotype. The chain links TRBV6-1 to TRBJ1-2; 8 positions match TRBD1. The CDR3 consists of 11 residues. Trimming cost V 5 bases and J 13 bases; bases outside gene matches: 6. The germline CDR1 and CDR2 sequences are MNHNS and SASEGT. The CDR3 DNA is TGTGCCAGCAGTCCACCGGGACAGGTCACCTTC. Its protein product is CASSPPGQVTF.